The 4 T cell receptor beta chains in this list originate from one sample, sequenced in a study of glioma-infiltrating T cells after dendritic cell vaccination. Using immunoSEQ multiplex PCR, the repertoire was profiled, and TCRdb retains in-frame clones only, with some absent. This sample carries approximately 91,000 clones, 75% to 90% of them seen once, and the ten largest clones take 2.1%. Time point described: after dendritic cell vaccination, including at tumor progression/relapse. The sequences come from blood, collected after dendritic cell vaccination. The receptor set was obtained from a human donor with glioblastoma.

V gene TRBV9 combines with J gene TRBJ1-5; D is perhaps TRBD1 (5 bases). Trimming took 4 bases from V and 6 from J, leaving 11 bases between them. Germline values: CDR1 SGDLS, CDR2 YYNGEE. This CDR3 has 13 amino acids. CDR3 in DNA: TGTGCCAGCAGCCCCACCGACAGTCAGCCCCAGCATTTT. It yields the protein CASSPTDSQPQHF.

In its sample, this clone was seen once. The rearrangement uses TRBV7-9 and TRBJ1-2; 7 bases align to TRBD1. The CDR3 consists of 15 residues. Losses at the gene ends were 0 bases for V and 5 bases for J; bases not matched to a gene: 6. The V gene's germline CDR1 is SEHNR and CDR2 FQNEAQ (reference sequence). CDR3 protein: CASSLASAGGYGYTF. CDR3 sequence (DNA): TGTGCCAGCAGCTTAGCGTCCGCAGGGGGGTATGGCTACACCTTC.

The rearrangement links TRBV18 to TRBJ2-7; D perhaps matches TRBD1 (6 bases). V was cut by 5 bases and J by 5 bases, with 19 bases left in between. The CDR3 consists of 15 residues. CDR1 and CDR2 from the germline V gene are KGHSH and LQKENI. CDR3 sequence reads: CASSWSGTPPNEQYF. The CDR3 DNA sequence: TGTGCCAGCTCATGGTCCGGGACACCCCCTAACGAGCAGTACTTC.

V gene TRBV9 combines with J gene TRBJ1-1; D unclear. The CDR3 loop spans 13 amino acids. Germline V gives CDR1 SGDLS, CDR2 YYNGEE. Trimming stripped 4 bases from V and 1 base from J, with 8 bases between. The CDR3 here is CASSLNSNTEAFF. For the CDR3, the DNA is TGTGCCAGCAGCCTGAACTCGAACACTGAAGCTTTCTTT.